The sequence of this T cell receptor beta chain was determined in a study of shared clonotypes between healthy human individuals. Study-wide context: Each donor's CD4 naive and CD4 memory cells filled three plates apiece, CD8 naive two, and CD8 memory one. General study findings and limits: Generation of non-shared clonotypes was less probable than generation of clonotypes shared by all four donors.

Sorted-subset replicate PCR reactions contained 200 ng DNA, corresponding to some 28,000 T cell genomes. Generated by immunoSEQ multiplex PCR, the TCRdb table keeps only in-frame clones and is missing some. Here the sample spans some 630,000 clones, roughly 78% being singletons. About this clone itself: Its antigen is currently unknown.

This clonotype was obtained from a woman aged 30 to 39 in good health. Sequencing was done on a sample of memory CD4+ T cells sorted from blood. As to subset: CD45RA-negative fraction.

The CDR3 is CASSSDSLSNQPQHF. As DNA, the CDR3 is TGTGCCAGCAGCTCTGACAGCCTTAGCAATCAGCCCCAGCATTTT. The rearrangement uses TRBV11-3 and TRBJ1-5; D perhaps matches TRBD1 (5 bases). The germline gives CDR1 SGHNT, CDR2 YENEEA. Trimming stripped 4 bases from V and 0 bases from J, with 10 bases between. The CDR3 has 15 residues. Looking up the rest from reference TRBV11-3 and TRBJ1-5 gives the full variable domain: EAGVVQSPRYKIIEKKQPVAFWCNPISGHNTLYWYLQNLGQGPELLIRYENEEAVDDSQLPKDRFSAERLKGVDSTLKIQPAELGDSAVYLCASSSDSLSNQPQHFGDGTRLSIL.